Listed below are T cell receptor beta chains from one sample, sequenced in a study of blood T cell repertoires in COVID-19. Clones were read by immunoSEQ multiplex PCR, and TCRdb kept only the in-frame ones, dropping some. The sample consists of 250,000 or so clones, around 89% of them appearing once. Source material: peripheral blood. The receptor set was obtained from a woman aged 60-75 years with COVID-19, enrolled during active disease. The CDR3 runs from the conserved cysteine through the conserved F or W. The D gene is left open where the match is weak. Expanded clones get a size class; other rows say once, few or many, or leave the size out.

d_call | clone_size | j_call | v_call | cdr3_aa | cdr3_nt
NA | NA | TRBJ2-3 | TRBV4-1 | CASSHPRGGTDTQYF | TGCGCCAGCAGCCACCCCAGGGGAGGCACAGATACGCAGTATTTT
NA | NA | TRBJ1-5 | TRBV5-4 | CASSLGVSGQPQHF | TGTGCCAGCAGCTTGGGAGTGTCGGGTCAGCCCCAGCATTTT
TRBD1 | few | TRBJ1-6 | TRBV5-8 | CASSLDFQGANSPLHF | TGTGCCAGCAGCTTGGATTTCCAGGGGGCTAATTCACCCCTCCACTTT
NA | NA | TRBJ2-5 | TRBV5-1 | CASSPARLETQYF | TGCGCCAGCAGCCCTGCCCGGTTGGAGACCCAGTACTTC
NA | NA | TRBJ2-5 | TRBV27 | CASSSVRGETQYF | TGTGCCAGCAGTTCGGTGAGAGGGGAGACCCAGTACTTC
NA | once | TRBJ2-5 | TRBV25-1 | CASSETGLETQYF | TGTGCCAGCAGTGAAACGGGGTTGGAGACCCAGTACTTC
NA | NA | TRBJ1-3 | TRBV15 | CATSSTPGGVGNTIYF | TGTGCCACCAGCAGTACTCCCGGAGGGGTTGGAAACACCATATATTTT
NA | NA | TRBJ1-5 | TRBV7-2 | CASSLELTRGPQHF | TGTGCCAGCAGCTTAGAACTGACAAGGGGACCCCAGCATTTT
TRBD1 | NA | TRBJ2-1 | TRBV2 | CASSETGTGVVDEQFF | TGTGCCAGCAGTGAGACCGGGACAGGGGTAGTTGATGAGCAGTTCTTC
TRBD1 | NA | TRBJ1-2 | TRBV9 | CASSSFLGQGANYGYTF | TGTGCCAGCAGCTCCTTCTTAGGACAGGGGGCTAACTATGGCTACACCTTC
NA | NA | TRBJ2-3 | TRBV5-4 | CASRLEGRRGGTQYF | TGTGCCAGCAGACTGGAGGGCAGGCGGGGAGGTACGCAGTATTTT
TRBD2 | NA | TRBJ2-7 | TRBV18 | CASSPPRGGREEQYF | TGTGCCAGCTCACCTCCCCGGGGGGGCCGAGAGGAGCAGTACTTC
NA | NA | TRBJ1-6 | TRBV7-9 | CASSLDMINSPLHF | TGTGCCAGCAGCTTGGACATGATTAATTCACCCCTCCACTTT
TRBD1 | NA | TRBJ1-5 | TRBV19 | CASSTYDTTGGGLSNQPQHF | TGTGCCAGTAGTACCTACGACACTACAGGGGGGGGTCTTAGCAATCAGCCCCAGCATTTT
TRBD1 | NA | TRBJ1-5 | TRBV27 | CASSLSTGPGQPQHF | TGTGCCAGCAGTTTGTCGACAGGGCCAGGGCAGCCCCAGCATTTT
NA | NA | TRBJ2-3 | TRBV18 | CASSPRLAITDTQYF | TGTGCCAGCTCACCAAGGCTAGCTATCACAGATACGCAGTATTTT
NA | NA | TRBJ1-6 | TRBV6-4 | CASRRDTSSYNSPLHF | TGTGCCAGCAGGAGAGACACGAGCTCCTATAATTCACCCCTCCACTTT
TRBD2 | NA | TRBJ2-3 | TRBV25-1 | CASSELSGGTDTQYF | TGTGCCAGCAGTGAATTATCGGGGGGGACAGATACGCAGTATTTT
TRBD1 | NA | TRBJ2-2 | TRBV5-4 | CASSFLDRAPTGELFF | TGTGCCAGCAGCTTTCTGGACAGGGCTCCCACCGGGGAGCTGTTTTTT
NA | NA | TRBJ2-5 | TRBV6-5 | CASRTPEGETQYF | TGTGCCAGCAGAACCCCGGAGGGGGAGACCCAGTACTTC
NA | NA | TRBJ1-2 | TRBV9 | CASSRLSATNYGYTF | TGTGCCAGCAGCCGCTTGTCCGCGACTAACTATGGCTACACCTTC
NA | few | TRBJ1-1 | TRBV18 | CASSPRGGNTEAFF | TGTGCCAGCTCACCACGGGGAGGGAACACTGAAGCTTTCTTT
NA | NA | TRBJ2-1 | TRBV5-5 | CASSLEGETNYNEQFF | TGTGCCAGCAGCTTGGAAGGAGAAACCAACTACAATGAGCAGTTCTTC
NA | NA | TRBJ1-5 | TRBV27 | CASSREGSTWAQPQHF | TGTGCCAGCAGTAGGGAGGGTTCCACCTGGGCGCAGCCCCAGCATTTT
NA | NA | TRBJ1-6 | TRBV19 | CASSKTAAGSPLHF | TGTGCCAGTAGTAAAACCGCGGCGGGTTCACCCCTCCACTTT
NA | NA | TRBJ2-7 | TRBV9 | CASSVDRGYEQYF | TGTGCCAGCAGCGTAGACCGAGGGTACGAGCAGTACTTC
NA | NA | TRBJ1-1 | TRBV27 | CASYPADFSPVRTFF | TGTGCCAGCTACCCCGCGGACTTTTCACCTGTGCGTACTTTCTTT
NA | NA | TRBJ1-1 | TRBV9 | CASSVEGHTNTEAFF | TGTGCCAGCAGCGTAGAGGGGCACACGAACACTGAAGCTTTCTTT
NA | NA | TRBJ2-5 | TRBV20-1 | CSARKGETQYF | TGCAGTGCTAGAAAGGGGGAGACCCAGTACTTC
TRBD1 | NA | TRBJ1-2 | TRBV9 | CASSPRTGGMFYGYTF | TGTGCCAGCAGCCCCCGCACAGGGGGCATGTTCTATGGCTACACCTTC
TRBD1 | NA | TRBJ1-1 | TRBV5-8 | CASSPYRGEVNTEAFF | TGTGCCAGCAGCCCTTACAGGGGGGAGGTGAACACTGAAGCTTTCTTT
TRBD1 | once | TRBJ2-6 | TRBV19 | CASKKDRGTESSGANVLTF | TGTGCCAGTAAAAAGGACAGGGGAACCGAAAGCTCTGGGGCCAACGTCCTGACTTTC
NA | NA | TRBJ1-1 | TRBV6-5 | CASSHPVTSEAFF | TGTGCCAGCAGCCATCCGGTGACAAGCGAAGCTTTCTTT
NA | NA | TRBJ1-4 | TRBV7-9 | CASNRGSGWEKLFF | TGTGCCAGCAACCGGGGGTCCGGTTGGGAAAAACTGTTTTTT
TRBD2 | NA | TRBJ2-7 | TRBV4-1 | CASSFGLAGGYEQYF | TGCGCCAGCAGCTTCGGACTAGCGGGGGGTTACGAGCAGTACTTC
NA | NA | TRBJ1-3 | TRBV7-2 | CASSPSRPPGNRPGNTIYF | TGTGCCAGCAGCCCCAGTCGCCCCCCAGGGAACCGACCTGGAAACACCATATATTTT
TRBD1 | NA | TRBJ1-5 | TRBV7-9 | CASSRNTGGGNQPQHF | TGTGCCAGCAGCCGAAATACAGGGGGCGGCAATCAGCCCCAGCATTTT
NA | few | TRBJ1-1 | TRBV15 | CATSTEIIGITEAFF | TGTGCCACCAGCACAGAGATAATTGGCATCACTGAAGCTTTCTTT
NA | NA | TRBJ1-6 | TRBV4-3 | CASSQEGLGTNNSPLHF | TGCGCCAGCAGCCAAGAAGGCCTCGGGACAAATAATTCACCCCTCCACTTT
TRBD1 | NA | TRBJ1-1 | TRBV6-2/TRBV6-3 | CASTPGTGVTEAFF | TGTGCCAGCACCCCGGGGACAGGGGTCACTGAAGCTTTCTTT